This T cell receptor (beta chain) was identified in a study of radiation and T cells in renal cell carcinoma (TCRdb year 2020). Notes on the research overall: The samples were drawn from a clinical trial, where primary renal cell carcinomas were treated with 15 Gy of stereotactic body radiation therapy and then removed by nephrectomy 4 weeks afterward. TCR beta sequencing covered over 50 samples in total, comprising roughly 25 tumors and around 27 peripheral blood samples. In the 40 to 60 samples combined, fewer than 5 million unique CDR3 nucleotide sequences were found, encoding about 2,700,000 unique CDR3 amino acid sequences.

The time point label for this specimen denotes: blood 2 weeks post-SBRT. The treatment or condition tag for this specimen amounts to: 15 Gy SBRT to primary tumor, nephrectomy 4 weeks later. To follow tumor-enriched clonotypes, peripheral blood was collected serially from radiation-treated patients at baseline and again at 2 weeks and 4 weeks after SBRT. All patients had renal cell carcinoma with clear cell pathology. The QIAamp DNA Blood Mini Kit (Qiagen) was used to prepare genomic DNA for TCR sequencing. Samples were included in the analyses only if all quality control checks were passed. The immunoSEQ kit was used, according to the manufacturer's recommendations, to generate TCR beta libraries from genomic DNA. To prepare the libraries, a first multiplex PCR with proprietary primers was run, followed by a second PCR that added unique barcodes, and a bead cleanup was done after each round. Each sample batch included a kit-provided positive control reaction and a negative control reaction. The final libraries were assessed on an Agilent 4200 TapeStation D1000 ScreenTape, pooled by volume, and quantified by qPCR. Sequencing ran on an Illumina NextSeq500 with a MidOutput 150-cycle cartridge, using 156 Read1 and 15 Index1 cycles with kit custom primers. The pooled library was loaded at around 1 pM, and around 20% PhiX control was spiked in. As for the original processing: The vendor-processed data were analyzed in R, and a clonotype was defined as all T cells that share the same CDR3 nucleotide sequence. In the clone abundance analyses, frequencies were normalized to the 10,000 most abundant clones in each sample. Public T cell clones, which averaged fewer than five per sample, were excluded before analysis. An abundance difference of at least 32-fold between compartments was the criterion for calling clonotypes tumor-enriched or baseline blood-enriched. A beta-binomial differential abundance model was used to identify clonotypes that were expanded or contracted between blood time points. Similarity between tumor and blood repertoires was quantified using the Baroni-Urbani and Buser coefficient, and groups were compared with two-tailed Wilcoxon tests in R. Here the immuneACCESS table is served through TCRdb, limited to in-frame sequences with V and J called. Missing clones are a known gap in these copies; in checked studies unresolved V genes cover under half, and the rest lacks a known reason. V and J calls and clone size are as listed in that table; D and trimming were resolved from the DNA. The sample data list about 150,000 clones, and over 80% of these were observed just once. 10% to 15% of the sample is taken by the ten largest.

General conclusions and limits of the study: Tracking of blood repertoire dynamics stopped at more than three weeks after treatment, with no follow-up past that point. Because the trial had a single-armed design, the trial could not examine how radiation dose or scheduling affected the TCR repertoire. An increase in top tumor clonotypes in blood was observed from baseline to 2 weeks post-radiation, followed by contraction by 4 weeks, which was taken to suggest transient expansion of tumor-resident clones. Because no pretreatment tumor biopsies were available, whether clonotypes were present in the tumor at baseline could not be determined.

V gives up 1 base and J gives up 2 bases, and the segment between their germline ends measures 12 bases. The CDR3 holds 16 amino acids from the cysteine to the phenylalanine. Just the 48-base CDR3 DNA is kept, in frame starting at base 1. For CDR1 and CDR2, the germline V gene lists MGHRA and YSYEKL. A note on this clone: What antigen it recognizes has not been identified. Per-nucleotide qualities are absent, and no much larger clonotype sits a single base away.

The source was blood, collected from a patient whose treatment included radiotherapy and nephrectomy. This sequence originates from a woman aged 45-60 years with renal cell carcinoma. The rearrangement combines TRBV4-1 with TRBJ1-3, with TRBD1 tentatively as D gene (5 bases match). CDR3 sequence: CASSQAAGGTGNTIYF. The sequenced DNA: TGCGCCAGCAGCCAAGCTGCGGGGGGTACTGGAAACACCATATATTTT.